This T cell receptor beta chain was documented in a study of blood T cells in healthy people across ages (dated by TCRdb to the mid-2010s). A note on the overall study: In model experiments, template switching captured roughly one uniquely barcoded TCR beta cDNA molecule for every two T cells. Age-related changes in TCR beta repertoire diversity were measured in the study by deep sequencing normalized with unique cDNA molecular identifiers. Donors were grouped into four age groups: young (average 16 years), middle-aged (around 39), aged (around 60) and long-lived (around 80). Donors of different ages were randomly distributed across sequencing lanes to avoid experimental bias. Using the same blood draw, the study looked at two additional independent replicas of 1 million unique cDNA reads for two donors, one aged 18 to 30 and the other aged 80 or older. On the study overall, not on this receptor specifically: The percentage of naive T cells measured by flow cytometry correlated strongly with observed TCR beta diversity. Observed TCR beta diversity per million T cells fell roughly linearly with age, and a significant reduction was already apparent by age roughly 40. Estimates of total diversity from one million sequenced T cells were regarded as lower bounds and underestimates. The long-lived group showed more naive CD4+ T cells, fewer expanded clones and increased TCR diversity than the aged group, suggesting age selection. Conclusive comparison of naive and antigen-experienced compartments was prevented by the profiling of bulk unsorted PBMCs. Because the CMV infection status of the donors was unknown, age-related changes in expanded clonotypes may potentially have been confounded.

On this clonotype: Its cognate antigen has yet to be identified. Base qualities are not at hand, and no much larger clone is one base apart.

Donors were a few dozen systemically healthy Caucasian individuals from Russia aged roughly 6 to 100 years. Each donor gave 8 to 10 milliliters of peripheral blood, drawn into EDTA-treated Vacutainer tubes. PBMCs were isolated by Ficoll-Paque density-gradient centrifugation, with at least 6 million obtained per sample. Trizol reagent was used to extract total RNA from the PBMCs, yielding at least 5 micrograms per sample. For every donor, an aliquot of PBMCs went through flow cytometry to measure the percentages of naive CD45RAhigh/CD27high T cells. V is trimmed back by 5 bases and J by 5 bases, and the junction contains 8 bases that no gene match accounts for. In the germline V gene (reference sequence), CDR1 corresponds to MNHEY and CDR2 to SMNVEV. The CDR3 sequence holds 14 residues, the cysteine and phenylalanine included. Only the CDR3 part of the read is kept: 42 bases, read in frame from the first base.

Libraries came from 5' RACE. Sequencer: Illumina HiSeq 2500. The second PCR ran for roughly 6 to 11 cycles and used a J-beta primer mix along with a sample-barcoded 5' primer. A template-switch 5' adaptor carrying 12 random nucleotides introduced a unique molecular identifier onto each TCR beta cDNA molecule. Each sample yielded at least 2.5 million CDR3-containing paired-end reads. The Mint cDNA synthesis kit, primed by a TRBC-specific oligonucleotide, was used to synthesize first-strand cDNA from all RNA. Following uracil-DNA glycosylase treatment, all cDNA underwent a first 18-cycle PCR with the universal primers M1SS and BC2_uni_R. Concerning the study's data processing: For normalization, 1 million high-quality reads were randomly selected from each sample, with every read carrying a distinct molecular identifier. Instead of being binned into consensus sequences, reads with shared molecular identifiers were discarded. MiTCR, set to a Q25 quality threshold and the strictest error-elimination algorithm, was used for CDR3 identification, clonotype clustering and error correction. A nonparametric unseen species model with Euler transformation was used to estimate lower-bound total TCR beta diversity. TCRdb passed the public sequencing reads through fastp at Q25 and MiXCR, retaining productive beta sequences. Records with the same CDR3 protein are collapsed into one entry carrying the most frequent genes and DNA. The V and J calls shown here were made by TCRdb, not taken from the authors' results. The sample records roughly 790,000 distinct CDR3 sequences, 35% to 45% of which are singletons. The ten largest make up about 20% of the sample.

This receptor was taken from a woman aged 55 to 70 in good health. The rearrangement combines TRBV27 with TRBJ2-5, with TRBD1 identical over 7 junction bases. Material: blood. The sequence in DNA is TGTGCCAGCAGTCCCTACAGGGGCTCGGAGACCCAGTACTTC. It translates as CASSPYRGSETQYF.